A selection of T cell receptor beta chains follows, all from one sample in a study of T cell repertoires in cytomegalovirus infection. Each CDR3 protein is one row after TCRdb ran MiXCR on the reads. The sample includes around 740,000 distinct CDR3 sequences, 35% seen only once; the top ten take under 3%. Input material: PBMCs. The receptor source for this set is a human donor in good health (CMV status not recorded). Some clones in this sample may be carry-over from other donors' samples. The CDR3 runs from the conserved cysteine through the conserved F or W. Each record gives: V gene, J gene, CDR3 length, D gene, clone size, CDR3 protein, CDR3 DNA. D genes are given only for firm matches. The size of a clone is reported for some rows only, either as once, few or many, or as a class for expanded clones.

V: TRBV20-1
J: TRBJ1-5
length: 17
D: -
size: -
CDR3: CSASSGAPPSHNQPQHF
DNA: TGCAGTGCTAGTTCGGGGGCGCCGCCTTCCCATAATCAGCCCCAGCATTTT

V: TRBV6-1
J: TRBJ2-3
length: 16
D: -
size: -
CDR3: CASSGLRVTGTDTQYF
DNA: TGTGCCAGCAGCGGCCTCCGAGTGACTGGCACAGATACGCAGTATTTT

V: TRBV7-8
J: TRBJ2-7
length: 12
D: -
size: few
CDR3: CASSWPSYEQYF
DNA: TGTGCCAGCAGTTGGCCCTCCTACGAGCAGTACTTC

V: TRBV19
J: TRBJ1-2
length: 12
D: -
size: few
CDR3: CASSTSLYGYTF
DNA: TGTGCCAGTAGCACCAGCTTATATGGCTACACCTTC

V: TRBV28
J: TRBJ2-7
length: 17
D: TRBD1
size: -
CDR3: CASSSPPGQGVTYEQYF
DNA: TGTGCCAGCAGTTCCCCCCCGGGACAGGGTGTGACCTACGAGCAGTACTTC

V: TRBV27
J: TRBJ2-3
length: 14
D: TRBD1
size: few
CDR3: CASRLTGGKDTQYF
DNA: TGTGCCAGTCGCCTCACAGGGGGCAAAGATACGCAGTATTTT

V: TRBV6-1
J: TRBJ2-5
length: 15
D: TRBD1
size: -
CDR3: CASSSQARTGETQYF
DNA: TGTGCCAGCAGTTCCCAAGCCAGGACAGGGGAGACCCAGTACTTC

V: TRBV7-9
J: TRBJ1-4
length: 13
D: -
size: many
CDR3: CASSSRVDEKLFF
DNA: TGTGCCAGCAGCTCTCGGGTCGATGAAAAACTGTTTTTT

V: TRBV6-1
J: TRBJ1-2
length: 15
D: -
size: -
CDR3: CASTNRGEGSYGYTF
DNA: TGTGCCAGCACTAATCGCGGGGAGGGCTCCTATGGCTACACCTTC

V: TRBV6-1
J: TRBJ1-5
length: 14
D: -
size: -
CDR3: CASRYDTSNQPQHF
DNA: TGTGCCAGCAGGTATGACACTAGCAATCAGCCCCAGCATTTT

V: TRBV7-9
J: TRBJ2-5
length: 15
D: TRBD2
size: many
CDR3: CASSLERGGKETQYF
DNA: TGTGCCAGCAGCTTAGAGCGGGGGGGAAAAGAGACCCAGTACTTC

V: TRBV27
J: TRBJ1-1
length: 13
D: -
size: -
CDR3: CASSSGMKNEDVF
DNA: TGTGCCAGCAGTTCGGGCATGAAAAATGAAGATGTCTTT

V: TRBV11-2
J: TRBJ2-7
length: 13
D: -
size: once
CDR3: CASSLIFRYEQYF
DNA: TGTGCCAGCAGCTTAATTTTTCGTTACGAGCAGTACTTC

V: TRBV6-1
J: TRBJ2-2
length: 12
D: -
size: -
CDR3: CAARGVTGELFF
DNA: TGTGCCGCCAGGGGGGTTACCGGGGAGCTGTTTTTT

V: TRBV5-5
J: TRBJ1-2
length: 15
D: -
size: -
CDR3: CASSTGRLQAYGYTF
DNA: TGTGCCAGCAGCACGGGACGTCTTCAGGCGTATGGCTACACCTTC

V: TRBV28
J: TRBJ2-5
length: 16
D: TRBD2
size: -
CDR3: CASRRKGLAVRETQYF
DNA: TGTGCCAGCAGGCGAAAGGGACTAGCGGTCCGGGAGACCCAGTACTTC

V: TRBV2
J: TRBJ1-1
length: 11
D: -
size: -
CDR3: CASSENTWAFF
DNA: TGTGCCAGCAGTGAAAACACGTGGGCTTTCTTT

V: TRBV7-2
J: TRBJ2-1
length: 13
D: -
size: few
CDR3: CASSPSNWGEQFF
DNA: TGTGCCAGCAGCCCGAGCAATTGGGGTGAGCAGTTCTTC

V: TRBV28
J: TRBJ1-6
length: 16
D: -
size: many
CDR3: CASKKMTLSYNSPLHF
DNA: TGTGCCAGTAAAAAAATGACACTCTCCTATAATTCACCCCTCCACTTT

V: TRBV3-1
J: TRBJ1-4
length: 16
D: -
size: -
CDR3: CASSQLGPVGRAKLFF
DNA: TGTGCCAGCAGCCAACTTGGGCCGGTGGGAAGGGCTAAACTGTTTTTT

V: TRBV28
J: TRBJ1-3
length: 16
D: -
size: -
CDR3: CASSFGQPSSGNTIYF
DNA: TGTGCCAGCAGTTTTGGCCAGCCCAGCTCTGGAAACACCATATATTTT

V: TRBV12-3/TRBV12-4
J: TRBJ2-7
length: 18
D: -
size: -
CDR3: CASSLDRRSGASSYEQYF
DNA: TGTGCCAGCAGTTTAGATAGGAGGTCGGGGGCTTCGTCCTACGAGCAGTACTTC

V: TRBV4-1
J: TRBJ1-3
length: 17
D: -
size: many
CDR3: CASSQDGAGHSGNTIYF
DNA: TGCGCCAGCAGCCAAGATGGGGCAGGCCACTCTGGAAACACCATATATTTT